This T cell receptor beta chain was recorded in a study of tumor-infiltrating lymphocytes in primary liver carcinoma. Background on the study: T1-T3 N0M0 was the stage of the tumors, which were roughly 4.2 to 10 cm across.

Comments on this clonotype: The antigen is not known. This may be a read error, as it is one base from a much larger clone.

A primer matching the constant region was used to make TCR beta cDNA from approximately 520 ng of total RNA. Three-round nested multiplex PCR performed with slightly modified ARM-PCR produced the TCR beta libraries. The opening two PCR rounds, about 11 cycles each, paired TRBV1-TRBV30 forward primers with a C-beta reverse primer. TCRdb passed the multiplex PCR reads through MiXCR, listing each CDR3 protein once. This sample has about 320,000 distinct CDR3 sequences, with more than 55% found just once. V lost 6 bases and J 5 bases, leaving 16 bases between the germline ends. The CDR3 extends over 15 amino acids. Germline DNA was also extracted, and blood RNA derived from unsorted whole blood. Prior to the surgical procedure, roughly 4.2 milliliters of peripheral blood were collected. Findings and caveats of the study: Tumors carried a top-250-clone fraction significantly exceeding that of blood (p = 0.039).

This receptor was identified in a woman younger than 45 with primary liver carcinoma and hepatitis B virus infection. The chain employs TRBV12-3 or TRBV12-4 and TRBJ2-2; D perhaps matches TRBD1 (5 bases). Sequencing was performed on peripheral blood. DNA of the CDR3: TGTGCCAGCAGCAGACGCCCAGGGTTTACCGGGGAGCTGTTTTTT. As protein: CASSRRPGFTGELFF.